These 8 T cell receptor beta chains share one sample of origin, sequenced in a study of T cell repertoires in cytomegalovirus infection. TCRdb reanalysed the reads using MiXCR and keeps one entry per CDR3 protein. This sample has about 740,000 distinct CDR3 sequences, with roughly 36% found just once. The material sequenced was PBMCs. Receptors were obtained from a human donor in good health (CMV status not recorded). Some clones in this sample may be carry-over from other donors' samples.

This clonotype turned up a few times. This chain uses TRBV12-3 or TRBV12-4 with TRBJ2-1, with 12 positions matching TRBD2. This CDR3 is 16 amino acids long. V trimming: 6 bases; J trimming: 4 bases; junction bases outside the gene matches: 7. The CDR3 nucleotides read TGTGCCAGCAGCCCTAGCGGGGGGGCCACGTACAATGAGCAGTTCTTC. As protein: CASSPSGGATYNEQFF.

V usage is TRBV19 and J usage is TRBJ1-4; D remains unclear. Trimming shortened V by 5 bases and J by 0 bases, and 10 bases separated the two germline ends. The CDR3 is 15 amino acids. CDR1 and CDR2 (germline): LNHDA, SQIVND (reference sequence). The CDR3 sequence: CASSPVGATNEKLFF. CDR3 coding DNA: TGTGCCAGTAGTCCCGTAGGAGCAACTAATGAAAAACTGTTTTTT.

The chain employs TRBV28 and TRBJ2-3; 10 bases match TRBD2. Losses at the gene ends were 4 bases for V and 2 bases for J; bases not matched to a gene: 9. Germline CDR1 and CDR2: MDHEN and SYDVKM. The CDR3 has 17 amino acids. DNA for the CDR3: TGTGCCAGCAGTTCCCCGACTAGCGGGTCGAACACAGATACGCAGTATTTT. It yields the protein CASSSPTSGSNTDTQYF.

The rearrangement uses TRBV7-8 and TRBJ1-4; tentatively, D is TRBD1 (5 bases). Per germline, CDR1 SGHVS and CDR2 FQNEAQ. V lost 0 bases, J lost 0 bases, and 17 bases lay in between. The CDR3 runs to 19 residues. The CDR3 DNA follows: TGTGCCAGCAGCTTAGCCGGCAGGGCACGCGTATCAACTAATGAAAAACTGTTTTTT. Translating it yields CASSLAGRARVSTNEKLFF.

V is TRBV5-1 and J is TRBJ2-1; 7 bases are shared with TRBD2. The trim removed 2 bases at V and 9 bases at J, leaving 8 bases unmatched. The CDR3 is 14 residues long. Per the germline V gene, CDR1 is SGHRS and CDR2 is YFSETQ. The CDR3 loop reads CASSFESRGSEQFF. The CDR3 coding sequence is TGCGCCAGCAGCTTCGAATCGCGGGGGTCTGAGCAGTTCTTC.

The rearrangement uses TRBV6-1 and TRBJ2-5; 7 bases agree with TRBD2. With 0 bases clipped from V and 3 bases from J, the junction kept 4 bases outside the gene matches. Looked up from germline, CDR1 is MNHNS and CDR2 is SASEGT. This CDR3 comprises 15 residues. This CDR3 reads CASSEAPGGEETQYF. Written as DNA, the CDR3 is TGTGCCAGCAGTGAAGCGCCGGGGGGTGAAGAGACCCAGTACTTC.

This clonotype has just a few counts. V and J are TRBV5-1 and TRBJ2-6; D unclear. Trimming took 0 bases from V and 2 from J, leaving 15 bases between them. The CDR3 is 18 amino acids. The germline V gene has CDR1 SGHRS and CDR2 YFSETQ. CDR3: CASSLAALGAAGANVLTF. DNA of the CDR3: TGCGCCAGCAGCTTGGCCGCCTTGGGTGCCGCTGGGGCCAACGTCCTGACTTTC. The full variable domain, with the rest looked up from reference TRBV5-1 and TRBJ2-6, is KAGVTQTPRYLIKTRGQQVTLSCSPISGHRSVSWYQQTPGQGLQFLFEYFSETQRNKGNFPGRFSGRQFSNSRSEMNVSTLELGDSALYLCASSLAALGAAGANVLTFGAGSRLTVL.

V gene TRBV7-1 combines with J gene TRBJ2-5; TRBD2 agrees at 8 bases. TRBV7-1 is treated as an ORF (open reading frame) with a function not yet certain. The J segment lost 5 bases and the V segment lost 6 bases, leaving 11 bases of the junction unmatched. The CDR3 runs to 15 residues. The CDR3 protein is CASRPSSGRRETQYF. In DNA form, the CDR3 reads TGTGCCAGCAGACCTTCTAGCGGGCGGAGGGAGACCCAGTACTTC.